A single T cell receptor beta chain is shown here with its context. This record comes from a study of CD8 T cells in Susac syndrome. RNA totalling roughly 0.5 to 1 ug underwent reverse transcription with random hexamers. The authors amplified TCR beta CDR3 across 54 Vbeta and 13 Jbeta using immunoSEQ multiplex PCR. TCRdb redid the calling of the immunoSEQ multiplex PCR reads with MiXCR, one entry per CDR3 protein. The profile shows around 270,000 distinct CDR3 sequences, about 91% of them singletons. Sequencing targeted TCR beta in blood CD8+ and CD4+ T cells. Germline CDR1 is SGDLS and CDR2 is YYNGEE. CDR3 length: 17 amino acids. V shed 3 bases and J 3 bases; nucleotides not matched to a gene: 4.

Sequencing was carried out using CD8+ T cells from PBMCs. This sequence joins TRBV9 and TRBJ2-6; 12 bases match TRBD1. This TCR came from a human donor with multiple sclerosis. The CDR3 spells CASSAGQGAGGANVLTF. The CDR3 region has the DNA TGTGCCAGCAGCGCGGGACAGGGGGCGGGTGGGGCCAACGTCCTGACTTTC.